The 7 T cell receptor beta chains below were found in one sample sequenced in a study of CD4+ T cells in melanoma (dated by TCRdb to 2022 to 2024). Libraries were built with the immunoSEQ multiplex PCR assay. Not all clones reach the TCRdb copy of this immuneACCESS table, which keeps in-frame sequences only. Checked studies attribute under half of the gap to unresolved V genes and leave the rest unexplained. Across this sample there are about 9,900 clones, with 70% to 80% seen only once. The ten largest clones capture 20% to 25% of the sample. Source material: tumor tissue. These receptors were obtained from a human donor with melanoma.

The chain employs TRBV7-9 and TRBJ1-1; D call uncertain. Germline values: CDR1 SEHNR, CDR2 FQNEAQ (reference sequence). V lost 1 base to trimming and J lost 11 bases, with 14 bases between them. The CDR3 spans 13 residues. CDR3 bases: TGTGCCAGCAGCTTAGATGGCGCGGGTAATGCTTTCTTT. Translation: CASSLDGAGNAFF.

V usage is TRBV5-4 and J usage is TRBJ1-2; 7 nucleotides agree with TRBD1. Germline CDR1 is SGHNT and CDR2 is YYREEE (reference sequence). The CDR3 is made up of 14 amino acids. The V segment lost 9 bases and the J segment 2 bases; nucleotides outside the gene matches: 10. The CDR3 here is CAIKAGTDNYGYTF. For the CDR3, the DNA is TGTGCCATCAAAGCCGGGACAGACAACTATGGCTACACCTTC. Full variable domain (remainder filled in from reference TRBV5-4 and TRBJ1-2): ETGVTQSPTHLIKTRGQQVTLRCSSQSGHNTVSWYQQALGQGPQFIFQYYREEENGRGNFPPRFSGLQFPNYSSELNVNALELDDSALYLCAIKAGTDNYGYTFGSGTRLTVV.

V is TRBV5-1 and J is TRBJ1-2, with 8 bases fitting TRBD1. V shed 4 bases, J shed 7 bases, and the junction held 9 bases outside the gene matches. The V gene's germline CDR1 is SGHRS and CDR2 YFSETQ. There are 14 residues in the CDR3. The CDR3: CASSPLDRGGGYTF. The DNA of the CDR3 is TGCGCCAGCAGCCCCCTTGACAGGGGTGGTGGCTACACCTTC.

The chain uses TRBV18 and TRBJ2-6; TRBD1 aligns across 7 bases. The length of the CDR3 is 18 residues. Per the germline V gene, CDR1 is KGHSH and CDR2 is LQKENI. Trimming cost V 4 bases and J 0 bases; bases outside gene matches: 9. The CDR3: CASSRPTGLNSGANVLTF. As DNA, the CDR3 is TGTGCCAGCTCACGCCCGACAGGGCTAAACTCTGGGGCCAACGTCCTGACTTTC.

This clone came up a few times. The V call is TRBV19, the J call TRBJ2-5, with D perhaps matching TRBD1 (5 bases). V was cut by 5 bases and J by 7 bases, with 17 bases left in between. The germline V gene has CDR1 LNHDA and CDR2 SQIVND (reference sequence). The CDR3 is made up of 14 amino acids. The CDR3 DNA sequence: TGTGCCAGTAGTCGCCTAGGGGCGGATTGGACCCAGTACTTC. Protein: CASSRLGADWTQYF.

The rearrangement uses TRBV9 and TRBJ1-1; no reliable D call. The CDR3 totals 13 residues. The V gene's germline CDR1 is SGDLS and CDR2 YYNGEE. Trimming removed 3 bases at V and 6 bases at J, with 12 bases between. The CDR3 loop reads CASSGTLSAEAFF. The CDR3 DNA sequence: TGTGCCAGCAGCGGAACCCTTTCGGCTGAAGCTTTCTTT.

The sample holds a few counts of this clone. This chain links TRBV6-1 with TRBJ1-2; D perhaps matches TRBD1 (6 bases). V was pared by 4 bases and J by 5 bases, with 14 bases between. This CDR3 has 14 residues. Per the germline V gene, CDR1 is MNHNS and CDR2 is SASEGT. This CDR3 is CASSGQRGAYGYTF. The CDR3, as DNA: TGTGCCAGCAGTGGACAGAGGGGGGCTTATGGCTACACCTTC.